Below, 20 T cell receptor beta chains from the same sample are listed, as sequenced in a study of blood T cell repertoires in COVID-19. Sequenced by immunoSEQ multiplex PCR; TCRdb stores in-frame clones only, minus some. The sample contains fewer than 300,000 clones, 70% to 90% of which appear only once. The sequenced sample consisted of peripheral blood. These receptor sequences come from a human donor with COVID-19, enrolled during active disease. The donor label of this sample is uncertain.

The chain's CDR3 is CASRTGVKGPNEQFF. CDR3 sequence (DNA): TGTGCCAGCAGAACCGGGGTGAAGGGCCCCAATGAGCAGTTCTTC. V and J are TRBV7-2 and TRBJ2-1; maybe TRBD2 (5 bases). CDR1 SGHTA and CDR2 FQGNSA come from the germline V gene. This CDR3 comprises 15 residues. The V end lost 6 bases, the J end lost 6 bases, and 18 bases lay between the germline ends.

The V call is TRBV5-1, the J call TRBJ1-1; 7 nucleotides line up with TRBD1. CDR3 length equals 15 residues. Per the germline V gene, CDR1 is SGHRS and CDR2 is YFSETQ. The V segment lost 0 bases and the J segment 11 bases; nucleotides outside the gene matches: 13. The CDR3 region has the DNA TGCGCCAGCAGCTTGGCCGATTGGGCAGGGGGACGCGCTTTCTTT. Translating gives CASSLADWAGGRAFF.

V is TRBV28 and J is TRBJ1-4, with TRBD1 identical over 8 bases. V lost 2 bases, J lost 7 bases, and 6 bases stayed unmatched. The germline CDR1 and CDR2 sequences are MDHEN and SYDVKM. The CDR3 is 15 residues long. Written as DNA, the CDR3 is TGTGCCAGCAGTTTAGTGTCAGGGGGCGTTGAAAAACTGTTTTTT. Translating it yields CASSLVSGGVEKLFF.

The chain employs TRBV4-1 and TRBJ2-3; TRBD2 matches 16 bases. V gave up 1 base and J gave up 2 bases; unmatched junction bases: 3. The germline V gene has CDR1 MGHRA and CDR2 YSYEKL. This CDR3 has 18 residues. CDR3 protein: CASSQVGTSGRVTDTQYF. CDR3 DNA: TGCGCCAGCAGCCAAGTCGGGACTAGCGGGAGGGTCACAGATACGCAGTATTTT.

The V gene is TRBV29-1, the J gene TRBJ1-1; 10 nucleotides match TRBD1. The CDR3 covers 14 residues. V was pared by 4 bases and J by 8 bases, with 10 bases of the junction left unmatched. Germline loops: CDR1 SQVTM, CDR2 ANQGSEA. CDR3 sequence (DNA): TGCAGCGTTGTAGTGTCTGGGACAGGGGAGGAAGCTTTCTTT. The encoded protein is CSVVVSGTGEEAFF.

DNA of the CDR3: TGTGCCAGCTCACCGGGGCTAGAAGACGAAGCTTTCTTT. It encodes CASSPGLEDEAFF. This sequence joins TRBV18 and TRBJ1-1, with a weak D call TRBD1 (5 bases). Trimming shortened V by 3 bases and J by 8 bases, and 13 bases separated the two germline ends. There are 13 residues in the CDR3. The germline V gene encodes CDR1 KGHSH and CDR2 LQKENI.

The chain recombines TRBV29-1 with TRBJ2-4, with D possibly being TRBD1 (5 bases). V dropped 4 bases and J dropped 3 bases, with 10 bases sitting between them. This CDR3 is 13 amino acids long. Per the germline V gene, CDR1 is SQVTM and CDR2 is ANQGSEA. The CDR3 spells CSVGQLDKNIQYF. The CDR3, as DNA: TGCAGCGTTGGACAGTTGGACAAAAACATTCAGTACTTC.

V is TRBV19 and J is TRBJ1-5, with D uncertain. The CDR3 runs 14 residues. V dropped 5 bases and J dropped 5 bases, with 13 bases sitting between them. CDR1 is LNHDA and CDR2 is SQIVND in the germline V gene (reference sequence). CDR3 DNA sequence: TGTGCCAGTAGTCCCCAGGAAGGTTATCAGCCCCAGCATTTT. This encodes CASSPQEGYQPQHF.

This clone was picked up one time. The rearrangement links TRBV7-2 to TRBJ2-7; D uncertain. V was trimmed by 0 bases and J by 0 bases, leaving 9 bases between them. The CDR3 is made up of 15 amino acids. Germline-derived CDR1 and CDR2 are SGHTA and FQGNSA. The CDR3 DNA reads TGTGCCAGCAGCTTAGCCACGGGTAGCTCCTACGAGCAGTACTTC. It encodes CASSLATGSSYEQYF.

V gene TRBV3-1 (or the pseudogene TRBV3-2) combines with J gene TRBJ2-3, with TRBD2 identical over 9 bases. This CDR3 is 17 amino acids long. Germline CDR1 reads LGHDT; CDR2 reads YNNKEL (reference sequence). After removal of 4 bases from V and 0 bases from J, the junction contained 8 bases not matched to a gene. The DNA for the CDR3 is TGTGCCAGCAGCCTCCGACTAGCGGCGACTAGCACAGATACGCAGTATTTT. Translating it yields CASSLRLAATSTDTQYF.

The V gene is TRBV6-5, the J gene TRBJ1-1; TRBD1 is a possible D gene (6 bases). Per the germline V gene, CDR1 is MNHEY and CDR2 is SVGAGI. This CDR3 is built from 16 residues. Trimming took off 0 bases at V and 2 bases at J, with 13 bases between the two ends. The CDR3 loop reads CASSYSYNRVNTEAFF. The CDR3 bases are TGTGCCAGCAGTTACTCGTATAACAGGGTTAACACTGAAGCTTTCTTT.

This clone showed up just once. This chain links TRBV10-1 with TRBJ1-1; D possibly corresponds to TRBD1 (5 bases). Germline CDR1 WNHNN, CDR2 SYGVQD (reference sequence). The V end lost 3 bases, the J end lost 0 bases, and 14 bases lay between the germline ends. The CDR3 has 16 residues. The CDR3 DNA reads TGCGCCAGCAGTGACGCCCCAGGGAGGGTGAACACTGAAGCTTTCTTT. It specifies CASSDAPGRVNTEAFF.

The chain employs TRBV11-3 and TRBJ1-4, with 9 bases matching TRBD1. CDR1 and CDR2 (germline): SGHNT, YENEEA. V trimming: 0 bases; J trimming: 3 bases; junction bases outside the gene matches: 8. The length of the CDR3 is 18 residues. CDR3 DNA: TGTGCCAGCAGCTTAGACGGAAGACGGACAGGGGCTAATGAAAAACTGTTTTTT. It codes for CASSLDGRRTGANEKLFF.

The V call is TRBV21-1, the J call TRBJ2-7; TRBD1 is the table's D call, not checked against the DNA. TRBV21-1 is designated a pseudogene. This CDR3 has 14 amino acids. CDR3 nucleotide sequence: TGTGCCAGCAGCAAGATGACACCCTTGGGCGAGCAGTACTTC. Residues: CASSKMTPLGEQYF.

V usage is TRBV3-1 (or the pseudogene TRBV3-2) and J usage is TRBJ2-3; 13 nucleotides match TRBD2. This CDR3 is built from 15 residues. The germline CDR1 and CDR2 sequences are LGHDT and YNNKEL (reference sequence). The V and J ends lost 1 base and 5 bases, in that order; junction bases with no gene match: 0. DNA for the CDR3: TGTGCCAGCAGCCAAGGGACTAGCGGGAGAGATACGCAGTATTTT. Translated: CASSQGTSGRDTQYF.

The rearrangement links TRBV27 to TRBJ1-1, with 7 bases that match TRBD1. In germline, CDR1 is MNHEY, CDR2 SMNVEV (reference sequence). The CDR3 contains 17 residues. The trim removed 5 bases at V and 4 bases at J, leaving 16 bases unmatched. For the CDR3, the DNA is TGTGCCAGCAGTCCGCATCCGGGACAGCAATATTCCACTGAAGCTTTCTTT. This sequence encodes CASSPHPGQQYSTEAFF.

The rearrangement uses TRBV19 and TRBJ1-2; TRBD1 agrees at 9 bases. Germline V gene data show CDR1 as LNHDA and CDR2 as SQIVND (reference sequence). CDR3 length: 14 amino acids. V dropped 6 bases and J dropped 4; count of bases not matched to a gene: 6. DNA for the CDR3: TGTGCCAGTAGACAGGGGGCCAACTTCTATGGCTACACCTTC. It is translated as CASRQGANFYGYTF.

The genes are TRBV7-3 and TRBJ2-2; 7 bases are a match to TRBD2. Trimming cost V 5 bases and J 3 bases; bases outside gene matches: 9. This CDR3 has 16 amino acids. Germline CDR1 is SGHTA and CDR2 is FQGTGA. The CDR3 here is CASSPRLAGDTGELFF. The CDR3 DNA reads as TGTGCCAGCAGCCCACGACTAGCTGGGGACACCGGGGAGCTGTTTTTT.

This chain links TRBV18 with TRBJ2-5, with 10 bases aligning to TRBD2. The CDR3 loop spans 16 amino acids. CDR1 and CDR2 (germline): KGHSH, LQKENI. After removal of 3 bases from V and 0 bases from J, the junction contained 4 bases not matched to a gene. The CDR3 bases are TGTGCCAGCTCACCGGAACTAGCGGGGTACCAAGAGACCCAGTACTTC. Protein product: CASSPELAGYQETQYF. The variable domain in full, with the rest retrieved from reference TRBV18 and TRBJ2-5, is NAGVMQNPRHLVRRRGQEARLRCSPMKGHSHVYWYRQLPEEGLKFMVYLQKENIIDESGMPKERFSAEFPKEGPSILRIQQVVRGDSAAYFCASSPELAGYQETQYFGPGTRLLVL.

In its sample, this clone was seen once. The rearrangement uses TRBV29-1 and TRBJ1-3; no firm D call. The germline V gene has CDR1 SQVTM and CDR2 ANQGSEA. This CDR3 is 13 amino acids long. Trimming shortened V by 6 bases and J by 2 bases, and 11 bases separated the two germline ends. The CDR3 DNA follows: TGCAGCGTCCAGGTTGGCGCTGGAAACACCATATATTTT. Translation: CSVQVGAGNTIYF.